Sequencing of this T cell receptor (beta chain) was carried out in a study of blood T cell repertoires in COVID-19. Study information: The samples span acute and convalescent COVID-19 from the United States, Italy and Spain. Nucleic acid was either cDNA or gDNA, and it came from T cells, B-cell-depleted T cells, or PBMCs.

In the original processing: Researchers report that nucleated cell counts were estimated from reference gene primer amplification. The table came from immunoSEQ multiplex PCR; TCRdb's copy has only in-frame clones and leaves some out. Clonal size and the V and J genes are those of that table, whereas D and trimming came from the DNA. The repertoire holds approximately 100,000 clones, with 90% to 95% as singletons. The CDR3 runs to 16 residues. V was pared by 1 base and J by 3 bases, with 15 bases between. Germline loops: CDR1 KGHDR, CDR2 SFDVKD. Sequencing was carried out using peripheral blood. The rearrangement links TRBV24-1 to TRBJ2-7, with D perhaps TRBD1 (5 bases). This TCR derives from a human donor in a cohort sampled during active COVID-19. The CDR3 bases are TGTGCCACCAGTGATTTACTCTACCAGCAGGGCTACGAGCAGTACTTC. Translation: CATSDLLYQQGYEQYF.